The 17 T cell receptor beta chains in this list originate from one sample, sequenced in a study of CD8+ T cells in alopecia areata listed by TCRdb under 2018. The library relied on the immunoSEQ multiplex PCR assay. RNA was extracted from all samples and reverse transcribed into cDNA, which served as template for TCR sequencing. Held by TCRdb, this immuneACCESS table contains in-frame sequences only and omits some clones. Under half of the omission traces to an unresolved V gene where checked; the cause of the rest is unknown. The sample profile shows 90,000 to 120,000 clones; over 55% of them were found once. The leading ten clones occupy 20% to 30% of the sample. Sample: NKG2D-low CD8+ T cells sorted from blood. According to the study, the label for this sample's cell subset or site signals: sorted CD8+ NKG2D-low blood T cells. Receptors originate from a human donor with alopecia areata.

CDR3 protein: CASSPRDREAFF. Here the CDR3 DNA reads TGTGCCAGCAGCCCTCGGGACCGCGAAGCTTTCTTT. The chain combines TRBV6-5 with TRBJ1-1; maybe TRBD1 (5 bases). CDR1 is MNHEY, CDR2 SVGAGI, per germline. V lost 6 bases, J lost 8 bases, and 13 bases lay in between. The CDR3 runs to 12 residues.

The rearrangement links TRBV7-9 to TRBJ2-2, with D perhaps TRBD1 (5 bases). The V gene's germline CDR1 is SEHNR and CDR2 FQNEAQ (reference sequence). This CDR3 contains 13 residues. V was clipped by 10 bases and J by 1 base, with 10 bases between them. The CDR3 loop reads CATRTRNTGELFF. CDR3 DNA: TGTGCCACCCGGACACGGAACACCGGGGAGCTGTTTTTT.

V and J are TRBV18 and TRBJ2-7; tentatively, D is TRBD1 (5 bases). The length of the CDR3 is 15 residues. V was pared by 2 bases and J by 2 bases, with 13 bases between. CDR1 and CDR2 from the germline V gene are KGHSH and LQKENI. The CDR3 loop is CASSPSEGAAYEQYF. CDR3 nucleotides: TGTGCCAGCTCACCATCCGAAGGGGCCGCCTACGAGCAGTACTTC.

The J gene is TRBJ2-7, the V gene TRBV28, with no clear D. Germline CDR1 and CDR2: MDHEN and SYDVKM. The CDR3 loop spans 10 amino acids. The V end was cut by 4 bases, the J end by 8 bases, with 6 bases between. CDR3 residues: CASSSGQQYF. The CDR3 nucleotides are TGTGCCAGCAGTTCAGGACAGCAGTACTTC.

This chain connects TRBV29-1 to TRBJ2-2; D may be TRBD2 (6 bases). Germline CDR1 reads SQVTM; CDR2 reads ANQGSEA. The CDR3 has 14 amino acids. Between the trimmed V and J ends, which lost 4 bases and 6 bases, there was a span of 15 bases. CDR3 DNA: TGCAGCGTTGTGGAAATCGGAGGGGCCGGGGAGCTGTTTTTT. Protein: CSVVEIGGAGELFF.

The CDR3 nucleotides are TGTGCCAGCAGCGGACTAGCGGAGCCGGATAGGGAGCTGTTTTTT. Protein sequence: CASSGLAEPDRELFF. The chain combines TRBV2 with TRBJ2-2; 10 bases are a match to TRBD2. This CDR3 region has 15 residues. Germline V CDR1 and CDR2: SNHLY, FYNNEI. Trimming removed 6 bases from V and 9 bases from J; junction bases left unmatched: 10.

The rearrangement links TRBV13 to TRBJ2-1; D not resolved. CDR3 size: 12 residues. Trimming removed 3 bases at V and 12 bases at J, with 12 bases between. Germline CDR1 PRHDT, CDR2 FYEKMQ (reference sequence). The DNA of the CDR3 is TGTGCCAGCAGCTTCGGCGGCAGGCGGCAGTTCTTC. Its translation is CASSFGGRRQFF.

This clone has just a few counts. The CDR3 DNA sequence: TGTGCCAGTAGTATAATCTCTGGGGCCAACGTCCTGACTTTC. Its translation: CASSIISGANVLTF. The V and J genes are TRBV19 and TRBJ2-6; the D is unclear. Trimming shortened V by 2 bases and J by 0 bases, and 2 bases separated the two germline ends. The germline V gene encodes CDR1 LNHDA and CDR2 SQIVND (reference sequence). CDR3 length: 14 residues. The whole variable domain, filled in from reference TRBV19 and TRBJ2-6, reads DGGITQSPKYLFRKEGQNVTLSCEQNLNHDAMYWYRQDPGQGLRLIYYSQIVNDFQKGDIAEGYSVSREKKESFPLTVTSAQKNPTAFYLCASSIISGANVLTFGAGSRLTVL.

V gene TRBV4-1 combines with J gene TRBJ2-7; D might be TRBD2 (6 bases). Trimming shortened V by 0 bases and J by 3 bases, and 12 bases separated the two germline ends. The V gene's germline CDR1 is MGHRA and CDR2 YSYEKL. The CDR3 has 15 amino acids. For the CDR3, the DNA is TGCGCCAGCAGCCAAGAACTAGGAGGGGTCTACGAGCAGTACTTC. Translated: CASSQELGGVYEQYF.

This clone was seen only a few times. CDR3 DNA sequence: TGTGCCAGCAGGGACGCTACAGGGCGCACCGGGGAGCTGTTTTTT. This gives the protein CASRDATGRTGELFF. The J gene is TRBJ2-2, the V gene TRBV4-2; D may be TRBD1 (6 bases). This CDR3 region has 15 residues. V lost 6 bases to trimming and J lost 4 bases, with 15 bases between them. CDR1 is LGHNA and CDR2 is YNFKEQ in the germline V gene.

This chain uses TRBV29-1 with TRBJ2-7, with a possible D match to TRBD1 (6 bases). The germline V gene has CDR1 SQVTM and CDR2 ANQGSEA. V was cut by 2 bases and J by 6 bases, with 17 bases left in between. The CDR3 extends over 14 amino acids. The CDR3 DNA follows: TGCAGCGTTGAAACAGGGTGGTCTACAGCCGAGCAGTACTTC. It encodes CSVETGWSTAEQYF.

The rearrangement links TRBV5-6 to TRBJ2-1; D not certain. The CDR3 is made up of 13 amino acids. Germline assignment: CDR1 SGHDT and CDR2 YYEEEE. V was pared by 3 bases and J by 4 bases, with 8 bases between. The CDR3 DNA sequence: TGTGCCAGCAGCTCGACGAGTTACAATGAGCAGTTCTTC. Translation: CASSSTSYNEQFF.

The CDR3 here is CASSMVGDTSTDTQYF. The DNA for the CDR3 is TGTGCCAGCAGCATGGTAGGCGACACTAGCACAGATACGCAGTATTTT. The chain combines TRBV7-6 with TRBJ2-3; no reliable D call. CDR3 length: 16 residues. Trimming stripped 5 bases from V and 0 bases from J, with 15 bases between. The germline V gene encodes CDR1 SGHVS and CDR2 FNYEAQ.

The chain combines TRBV7-9 with TRBJ1-2; 7 bases are a match to TRBD1. V lost 5 bases, J lost 4 bases, and 4 bases stayed unmatched. Germline-derived CDR1 and CDR2 are SEHNR and FQNEAQ (reference sequence). The CDR3 is made up of 13 amino acids. CDR3 in amino acids: CASSPGQFYGYTF. CDR3 nucleotides: TGTGCCAGCAGCCCGGGACAGTTCTATGGCTACACCTTC.

The V call is TRBV28, the J call TRBJ2-7, with D unresolved. Trimming took off 7 bases at V and 0 bases at J, with 10 bases between the two ends. CDR3 length equals 13 residues. Germline CDR1 reads MDHEN; CDR2 reads SYDVKM. CDR3 coding DNA: TGTGCCAGCACGGACCCAAGCTCCTACGAGCAGTACTTC. Translation gives CASTDPSSYEQYF. The full variable domain, completed using reference TRBV28 and TRBJ2-7, is DVKVTQSSRYLVKRTGEKVFLECVQDMDHENMFWYRQDPGLGLRLIYFSYDVKMKEKGDIPEGYSVSREKKERFSLILESASTNQTSMYLCASTDPSSYEQYFGPGTRLTVT.

The chain joins TRBV28 to TRBJ2-3; D might be TRBD1 (5 bases). V was pared by 7 bases and J by 4 bases, with 15 bases between. Per germline, CDR1 MDHEN and CDR2 SYDVKM. The CDR3 length is 14 residues. The CDR3 sequence: CASTPAQAPDTQYF. The CDR3, as DNA: TGTGCCAGCACCCCCGCACAGGCACCAGATACGCAGTATTTT.

The chain has TRBV7-9 and TRBJ2-7; tentative D call: TRBD2 (5 bases). Trimming took 7 bases from V and 3 from J, leaving 7 bases between them. Germline CDR1 SEHNR, CDR2 FQNEAQ (reference sequence). This CDR3 is 11 amino acids long. The CDR3 region has the DNA TGTGCCAGCACGGGATTCTACGAGCAGTACTTC. It encodes CASTGFYEQYF.